The 10 T cell receptor beta chains reported below all come from one sample, sequenced in a study of blood T cell repertoires in COVID-19. TCRdb keeps only in-frame clones here, not all; method: immunoSEQ multiplex PCR. The table records a few hundred thousand clones, about nine tenths of them present only once. The source material was peripheral blood. These receptors originate from a woman between 40 and 55 years old with acute or convalescent COVID-19.

The CDR3 protein is CASSFHGAHTEAFF. The DNA of the CDR3 is TGTGCCAGCAGTTTTCATGGGGCCCACACTGAAGCTTTCTTT. The V gene is TRBV27, the J gene TRBJ1-1; D is perhaps TRBD1 (5 bases). V was pared by 3 bases and J by 3 bases, with 11 bases between. The V gene's germline CDR1 is MNHEY and CDR2 SMNVEV (reference sequence). CDR3 length equals 14 residues.

The genes are TRBV5-1 and TRBJ2-3; D may be TRBD2 (6 bases). This CDR3 comprises 13 residues. With 4 bases removed from V and 6 bases from J, the gap between germline ends came to 12 bases. CDR1 SGHRS and CDR2 YFSETQ come from the germline V gene. The CDR3 region has the DNA TGCGCCAGCAGCCGGCTAGGAGGGGATACGCAGTATTTT. Protein product: CASSRLGGDTQYF.

This rearrangement joins TRBV7-3 to TRBJ2-1, with 8 bases identical to TRBD2. V shed 3 bases and J 4 bases; nucleotides not matched to a gene: 2. The CDR3 length is 14 residues. CDR1 SGHTA and CDR2 FQGTGA come from the germline V gene. DNA of the CDR3: TGTGCCAGCAGCTTCCGGGGGGGATACAATGAGCAGTTCTTC. Translation gives CASSFRGGYNEQFF.

This chain links TRBV19 with TRBJ1-2, with D possibly TRBD1 on 5 matching bases. V was trimmed by 5 bases and J by 7 bases, leaving 17 bases between them. The CDR3 loop spans 14 amino acids. CDR1 and CDR2 from the germline V gene are LNHDA and SQIVND (reference sequence). The CDR3 here is CASSLTSGRSGYTF. The CDR3 DNA reads as TGTGCCAGTAGTTTGACGTCAGGGCGGAGTGGCTACACCTTC.

The chain links TRBV4-2 to TRBJ1-2; D gene unclear. Germline V gives CDR1 LGHNA, CDR2 YNFKEQ. This CDR3 has 19 residues. Trimming cost V 0 bases and J 4 bases, with 24 bases left between them. The CDR3, as DNA: TGTGCCAGCAGCCAAGAAGAACGGAGAAGGAAGGGAGGGTCCTATGGCTACACCTTC. Residues: CASSQEERRRKGGSYGYTF.

The rearrangement links TRBV15 to TRBJ1-5; 9 bases line up with TRBD1. The germline V gene has CDR1 LNHNV and CDR2 YYDKDF (reference sequence). This CDR3 contains 17 residues. The J segment lost 5 bases and the V segment lost 0 bases, leaving 8 bases of the junction unmatched. The CDR3 coding sequence is TGTGCCACCAGCAGAGATCTCGGACAGGGGAGGGATCAGCCCCAGCATTTT. This sequence encodes CATSRDLGQGRDQPQHF.

This clone was recorded only once. This chain joins TRBV27 and TRBJ1-1; 7 bases line up with TRBD1. CDR3 length: 15 residues. V lost 5 bases to trimming and J lost 0 bases; unmatched junction nucleotides: 6. The germline V gene encodes CDR1 MNHEY and CDR2 SMNVEV (reference sequence). CDR3 nucleotides: TGTGCCAGCAGTCCGGACAGGACCTTGAACACTGAAGCTTTCTTT. It specifies CASSPDRTLNTEAFF.

The chain links TRBV28 to TRBJ1-4; no firm D call. CDR1 is MDHEN, CDR2 SYDVKM, per germline. The CDR3 totals 17 residues. Trimming took off 3 bases at V and 3 bases at J, with 17 bases between the two ends. This CDR3 reads CASSFHSEMRANEKLFF. The CDR3 nucleotides are TGTGCCAGCAGTTTTCATTCCGAGATGAGGGCTAATGAAAAACTGTTTTTT.

The chain has TRBV2 and TRBJ1-6; 11 nucleotides line up with TRBD1. V trimming: 1 base; J trimming: 14 bases; junction bases outside the gene matches: 10. The CDR3 is made up of 16 amino acids. Germline V gene sequence: CDR1 SNHLY, CDR2 FYNNEI. CDR3 sequence reads: CASSEELGQGVTTLHF. The CDR3 DNA reads as TGTGCCAGCAGTGAAGAGTTGGGACAGGGGGTGACTACCCTCCACTTT.

This clone is a singleton in its sample. The rearrangement links TRBV3-1 (or the pseudogene TRBV3-2) to TRBJ1-2, with 10 bases identical to TRBD1. Trimming cost V 2 bases and J 0 bases; bases outside gene matches: 9. CDR3 length: 18 amino acids. Per the germline V gene, CDR1 is LGHDT and CDR2 is YNNKEL (reference sequence). CDR3 in DNA: TGTGCCAGCAGCCAAAAAACAGGGACAGGGGCGGCTAACTATGGCTACACCTTC. It translates to CASSQKTGTGAANYGYTF.